This TCR beta chain was observed in a study of Graves' ophthalmopathy and Graves' hyperthyroidism. Study-level points and caveats: Sensitivity of 65% to 71% and specificity of under 85% were achieved by the model that predicted ophthalmopathy progression. Stable hyperthyroidism and ophthalmopathy were told apart by a 13-signature model, which achieved around 88% sensitivity and approximately 82% specificity. Most thyroid clonotypes with frequency above 0.001 were detected in blood too.

The TCR beta CDR3 regions underwent amplification from RNA transcripts. The first round was an RT-PCR with HTBI primers, and the second round was a multiplex PCR. TCRdb re-derived calls from the multiplex PCR reads in MiXCR, one entry per CDR3 protein. The repertoire consists of 150,000 or so distinct CDR3 sequences, with 30% to 45% occurring once and the leading ten covering roughly 5.8%. Ten or more counts support this clonotype. Its antigen is not identified. Germline V gene data show CDR1 as MGHDK and CDR2 as SYGVNS. Trimming removed 3 bases from V and 2 bases from J; junction bases left unmatched: 2. CDR3 length: 14 residues. A diagnosis was made from clinical symptoms together with serum thyroxine, TRAb, thyroid ultrasound and orbital computed tomography.

This sequence joins TRBV25-1 and TRBJ2-7; 9 bases map to TRBD1. The sample was peripheral blood. The receptor comes from a woman aged 40 to 50 with Graves' ophthalmopathy. CDR3 in DNA: TGTGCCAGCAGTGAGGGACAGGGCGCCTACGAGCAGTACTTC. It encodes CASSEGQGAYEQYF.